This T cell receptor (beta chain) was captured by sequencing in a study of blood T cell repertoires in COVID-19. Study information: Samples of COVID-19 (acute and convalescent) were obtained from the United States, Italy and Spain. The cDNA or gDNA used as material had been derived from T cells, B-cell-depleted T cells, or PBMCs.

CDR1 is SGHNT and CDR2 is YENEEA in the germline V gene. CDR3 length: 18 residues. V dropped 6 bases and J dropped 3; count of bases not matched to a gene: 17. Seattle cases were enrolled at active infection and followed longitudinally. Original methodology: Researchers report that nucleated cell counts were estimated from reference gene primer amplification. Clones were sequenced by immunoSEQ multiplex PCR, and TCRdb holds only the in-frame ones, with some missing. D and trimming come from the DNA, and the V and J calls and clone size come from that table. The profile shows approximately 400,000 clones, approximately 89% of them singletons.

The source of this sequence is a woman in her forties or fifties with COVID-19, enrolled during active disease. The chain combines TRBV11-3 with TRBJ2-3; 8 bases map to TRBD2. The specimen was peripheral blood. This CDR3 reads CASSSGKRSGGQTDTQYF. In DNA form, the CDR3 reads TGTGCCAGCAGTTCGGGGAAGAGGAGCGGGGGCCAAACAGATACGCAGTATTTT.